One sample yielded the 5 T cell receptor beta chains listed below, sequenced in a study of T cell changes during pregnancy in multiple sclerosis. TCRdb's copy holds only in-frame clones and misses some; the assay was immunoSEQ multiplex PCR. The data contain 56,000 or so clones, roughly 92% of them singletons. The sequences come from CD4+ T cells from peripheral blood mononuclear cells, collected in the third trimester of pregnancy. The receptors were gathered from a female donor with multiple sclerosis, enrolled in a pregnancy study.

The chain recombines TRBV7-9 with TRBJ2-4, with D possibly matching TRBD1 (6 bases). Trimming removed 5 bases from V and 1 base from J, with 12 bases in between. This CDR3 contains 15 residues. CDR1 is SEHNR and CDR2 is FQNEAQ in the germline V gene (reference sequence). This CDR3 reads CASSTQGLAKNIQYF. In nucleotides, the CDR3 is TGTGCCAGCAGCACCCAGGGGTTGGCCAAAAACATTCAGTACTTC. The entire variable domain, with the rest obtained from reference TRBV7-9 and TRBJ2-4, is as follows: DTGVSQNPRHKITKRGQNVTFRCDPISEHNRLYWYRQTLGQGPEFLTYFQNEAQLEKSRLLSDRFSAERPKGSFSTLEIQRTEQGDSAMYLCASSTQGLAKNIQYFGAGTRLSVL.

The CDR3 DNA sequence: TGTGCCATCAGTGAGTCGATCGGAGCGGGAGGAACAGATACGCAGTATTTT. Translating it yields CAISESIGAGGTDTQYF. The genes are TRBV10-3 and TRBJ2-3; 9 positions agree with TRBD2. The CDR3 sequence is 17 residues long. Germline CDR1 and CDR2: ENHRY and SYGVKD. The ends lost 0 bases at V and 3 bases at J; junction bases unmatched: 7.

This chain joins TRBV11-3 and TRBJ2-3, with TRBD1 matching 10 bases. The CDR3 totals 15 residues. Trimming at V came to 5 bases and at J to 4 bases, leaving 6 bases not matched to a gene. CDR1 is SGHNT, CDR2 YENEEA, per germline. This chain's CDR3 is CASSPAGTGADTQYF. CDR3 nucleotide sequence: TGTGCCAGCAGCCCCGCGGGGACAGGGGCAGATACGCAGTATTTT.

The V and J genes are TRBV11-2 and TRBJ2-2; 8 bases map to TRBD2. The V and J ends lost 2 bases and 4 bases, in that order; junction bases with no gene match: 0. The V gene's germline CDR1 is SGHAT and CDR2 FQNNGV. The CDR3 has 14 residues. The CDR3 protein is CASSLLAGTGELFF. The CDR3 bases are TGTGCCAGCAGCTTACTAGCGGGCACCGGGGAGCTGTTTTTT.

This clone is a singleton in its sample. This chain joins TRBV7-9 and TRBJ1-1; possibly TRBD1 for D (5 bases). Germline V gives CDR1 SEHNR, CDR2 FQNEAQ (reference sequence). The CDR3 totals 15 residues. Trimming pared 4 bases from V and 6 bases from J, leaving 18 bases between. The DNA of the CDR3 is TGTGCCAGCAGCTCGCTCACAGGAGGGTTTCCTGAAGCTTTCTTT. Translating it yields CASSSLTGGFPEAFF. Complete variable domain (other parts from reference TRBV7-9 and TRBJ1-1): DTGVSQNPRHKITKRGQNVTFRCDPISEHNRLYWYRQTLGQGPEFLTYFQNEAQLEKSRLLSDRFSAERPKGSFSTLEIQRTEQGDSAMYLCASSSLTGGFPEAFFGQGTRLTVV.